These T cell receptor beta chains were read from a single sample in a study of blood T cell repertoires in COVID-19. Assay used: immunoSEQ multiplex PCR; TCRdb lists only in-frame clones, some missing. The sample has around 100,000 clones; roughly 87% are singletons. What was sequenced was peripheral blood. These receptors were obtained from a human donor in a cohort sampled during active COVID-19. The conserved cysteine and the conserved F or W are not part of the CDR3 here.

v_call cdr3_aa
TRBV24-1 ATSDVGLVEAGELF
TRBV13 ASSQTSWTSGSTDTQY
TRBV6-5 ASSYSRRTGGLEAF
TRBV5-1 ASSAKLAGDVPGGTDTQY
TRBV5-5 ASSFTYEQY
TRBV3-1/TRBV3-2 ASSQEVWGGEQY
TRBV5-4 ASSSLSGNQF
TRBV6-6 ASSSAGTVYDEQY
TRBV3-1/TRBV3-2 ASSQGDSPNTQY
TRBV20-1 SPIGNTEAF
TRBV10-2 ASSERGTGGGELF
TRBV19 ASFPGLVRRDSYNEQF
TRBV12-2 ASEELAGFNEQF
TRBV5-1 ASSWKGTDTEAF
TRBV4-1 ASSLLGADLREFPVLTKQY
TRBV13 ASSLGTDGQGSEKLF
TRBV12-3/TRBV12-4 ASSTDLGSGYT
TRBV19 ASSIAGGRADNEQF
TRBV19 ASRNLYGGELF
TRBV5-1 ASSFLGGSSGNTIY
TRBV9 ASSVGGSNNEQF
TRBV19 ASSIVGTGDTYEQY
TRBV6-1 ASSEGTGYGNTIY
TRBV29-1 SVRTDEAF
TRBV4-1 ASSQLAGGRSYEQY
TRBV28 ASTLGGTGMKTQY
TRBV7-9 ASSGDRLRGRKNTEAF
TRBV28 ASSSPGGDSGNTIY
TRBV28 ASSPIRGERTDTQY
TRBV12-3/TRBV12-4 ASSLVGADEQF
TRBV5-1 ASSPRTSGGPLLRETQY
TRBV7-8 ASSLGWGLAENEQF
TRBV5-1 ASSLSSSTTFYEQY
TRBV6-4 ASALGLGTGELF
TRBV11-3 ASSSGLAASTDTQY
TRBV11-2 ASSQSWTTNEQF
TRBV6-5 ASSLAGGYNEQF
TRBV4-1 ASSQVTGPYEQY
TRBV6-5 ASRRGQVNIQY
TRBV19 ASSIRVYQPQH
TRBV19 ASSPGTSGRDDNEQF